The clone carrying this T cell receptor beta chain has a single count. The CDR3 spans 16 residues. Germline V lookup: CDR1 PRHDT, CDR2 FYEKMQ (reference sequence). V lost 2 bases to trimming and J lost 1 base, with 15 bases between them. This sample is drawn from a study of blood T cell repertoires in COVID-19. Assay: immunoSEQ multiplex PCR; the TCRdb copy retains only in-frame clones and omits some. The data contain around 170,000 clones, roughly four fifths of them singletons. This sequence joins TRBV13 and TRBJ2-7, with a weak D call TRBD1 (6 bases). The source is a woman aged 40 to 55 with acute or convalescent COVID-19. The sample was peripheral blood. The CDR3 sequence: CASSLTVDRRSYEQYF. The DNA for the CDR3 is TGTGCCAGCAGCTTAACGGTGGACAGAAGGTCCTACGAGCAGTACTTC.